This entry concerns a single T cell receptor (beta chain). This clonotype was seen many times. Its antigen is unknown. No base qualities exist here, and no much larger clone lies one base off it. TCR libraries were built from roughly 400 ng RNA with the Immunoverse kit, using molecular barcoded adaptors covering alpha/delta and beta/gamma chains. TCR library preparation used the same RNA that was used for transcriptome sequencing. An Illumina HiSeq 4000 with 2 x 150 cycles was used to sequence the TCR libraries. The paper's data handling went like this. TCR reads were aligned to human V, D, J and C references and assembled into CDR3 clonotypes with MiXCR, including quality filtering and error correction. Clonotype counts and gene usage diversity were analyzed with the tcR package in R. For inspection of raw mapping reads, RNA-seq reads were mapped by STAR aligner version 2.5.3a onto GRCh37 of the human genome. IR-seq fastq files were randomly downsampled with Seqtk 1.3 to test the effect of sequencing depth on detected clonotypes. The public reads were quality trimmed at Q25 with fastp and then assembled into clones with MiXCR by TCRdb, keeping productive beta chains. For every CDR3 protein sequence, its rows merge into one entry that carries the most common genes and DNA. It is TCRdb's table, rather than the study itself, that gives the V and J calls and clone size. The sample table contains over 35,000 distinct CDR3 sequences; only one count was recorded for 12% of them. The ten largest clones add up to 30% to 45% of the sample.

Bone marrow was sampled from every patient at the time of active disease. Bone marrow mononuclear cells were isolated by Ficoll-Hypaque density gradient centrifugation. Myeloma plasma cells were removed and CD138-negative cells were obtained by negative selection following labeling with CD138 magnetic microbeads on a MACS separator. Flow cytometry on an Attune NxT with CD138 antibodies was used to check the purity of the isolated cells. Total RNA was extracted with TRIzol reagent and quantified with a NanoDrop spectrophotometer. Paired RNA-seq and IR-seq were performed on each patient's CD138-negative bone marrow sample. The sample belongs to a study of read filtering for tumor transcriptome and immune sequencing (dated by TCRdb to between 2020 and 2021). As for the study more broadly: The cohort had about 17 male and over 12 female patients with a mean age of roughly 64 years, ranging from roughly 40 to 90. Under revised international staging, about 8 patients fell into R-ISS I, 15 to 20 into R-ISS II and six or seven into R-ISS III. After DNase treatment, whole-transcriptome libraries were prepared with the TruSeq RNA Access Library Prep Kit. TCR-region mapped reads per sample ranged from about 4 to 10.27 million with IR-seq versus only roughly 75 to 1273 with RNA-seq. Using the same bone marrow samples, the study compared TCR repertoires obtained by targeted immune repertoire sequencing with those obtained by bulk whole-transcriptome sequencing. One of the main goals was to work out a read-filtering strategy for immune repertoire data, in particular whether clonotypes backed by only a single read should be removed. Results the study describes overall, beyond this receptor: The sorted CD138-negative fraction was a mixed bone marrow immune population, not purified T cells. Single-read clonotypes made up 80% to 85% of clonotypes but roughly 3.2% of total reads in IR-seq, and approximately 73% of clonotypes and 35% to 55% of reads in RNA-seq. The correlation between IR-seq and RNA-seq shared clonotype proportions rose when single-read clonotypes were removed. Clonotypes were captured by IR-seq at much higher depth and more reliably than by RNA-seq, and smaller IR-seq throughput was sufficient for identification of most shared clonotypes.

Per the germline V gene, SGHVS is the CDR1 and FNYEAQ is the CDR2. From V the trimming removes 6 bases and from J it removes 3 bases, while the gene matches leave 2 bases of the junction unaccounted for. From its cysteine to its phenylalanine, the CDR3 spans 13 amino acids. Just CDR3 DNA is preserved here, 39 bases in frame from base 1. This receptor chain uses TRBV7-6 and TRBJ1-2, with 9 central nucleotides matching TRBD1. The sequence came from a donor aged 40 or over with multiple myeloma. The sample taken for sequencing was a population of CD138-negative cells sorted from bone marrow. This specimen's cell subset or site label, per the study, means: bone marrow mononuclear cells depleted of CD138+ plasma/myeloma cells by negative magnetic selection. The CDR3: CASRDRGDYGYTF. The nucleotides are TGTGCCAGCAGGGACAGGGGCGACTATGGCTACACCTTC.